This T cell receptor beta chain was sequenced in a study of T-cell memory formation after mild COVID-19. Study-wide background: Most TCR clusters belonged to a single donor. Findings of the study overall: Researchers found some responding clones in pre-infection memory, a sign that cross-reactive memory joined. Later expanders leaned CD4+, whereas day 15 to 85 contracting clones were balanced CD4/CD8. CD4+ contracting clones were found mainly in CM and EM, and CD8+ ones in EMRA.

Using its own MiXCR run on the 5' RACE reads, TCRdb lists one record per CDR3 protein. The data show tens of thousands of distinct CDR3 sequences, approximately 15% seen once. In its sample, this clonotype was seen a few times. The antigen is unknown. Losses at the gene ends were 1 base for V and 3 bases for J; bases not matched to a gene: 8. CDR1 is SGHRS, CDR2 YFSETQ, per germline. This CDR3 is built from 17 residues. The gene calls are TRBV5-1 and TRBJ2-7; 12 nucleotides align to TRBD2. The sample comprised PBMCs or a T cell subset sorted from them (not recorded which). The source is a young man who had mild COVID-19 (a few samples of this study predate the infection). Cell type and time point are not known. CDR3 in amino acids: CASSLSSGGALDYEQYV. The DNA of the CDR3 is TGCGCCAGCAGCTTGTCTAGCGGGGGGGCGTTGGACTACGAGCAGTACGTC.